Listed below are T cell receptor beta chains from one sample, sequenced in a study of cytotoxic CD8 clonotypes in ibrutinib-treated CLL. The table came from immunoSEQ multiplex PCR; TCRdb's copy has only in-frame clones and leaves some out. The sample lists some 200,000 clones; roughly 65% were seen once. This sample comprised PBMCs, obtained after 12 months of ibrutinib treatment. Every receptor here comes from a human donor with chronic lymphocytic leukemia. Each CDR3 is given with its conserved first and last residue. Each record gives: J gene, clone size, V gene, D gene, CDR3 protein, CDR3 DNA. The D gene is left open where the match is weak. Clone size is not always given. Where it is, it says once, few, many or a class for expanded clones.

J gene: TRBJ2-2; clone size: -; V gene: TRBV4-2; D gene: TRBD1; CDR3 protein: CASRNPGQGPGELFF; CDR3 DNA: TGTGCCAGCCGGAACCCGGGACAGGGGCCCGGGGAGCTGTTTTTT
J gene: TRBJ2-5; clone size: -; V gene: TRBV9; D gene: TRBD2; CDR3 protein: CASSVGASGTRETQYF; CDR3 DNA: TGTGCCAGCAGCGTAGGGGCTAGCGGGACGCGGGAGACCCAGTACTTC
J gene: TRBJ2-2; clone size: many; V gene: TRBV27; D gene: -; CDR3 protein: CASRSTGELFF; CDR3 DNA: TGTGCCAGCAGATCCACCGGGGAGCTGTTTTTT
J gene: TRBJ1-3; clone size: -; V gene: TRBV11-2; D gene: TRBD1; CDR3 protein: CASSLTTGGGNTIYF; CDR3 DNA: TGTGCCAGCAGCTTAACCACAGGGGGTGGAAACACCATATATTTT
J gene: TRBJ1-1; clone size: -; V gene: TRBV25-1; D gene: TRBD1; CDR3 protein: CASTRTGAPNTEAFF; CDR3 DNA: TGTGCCAGCACCAGGACAGGGGCACCGAACACTGAAGCTTTCTTT
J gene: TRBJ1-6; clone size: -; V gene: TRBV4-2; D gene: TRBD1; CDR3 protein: CASSQVGAQGAVVALHF; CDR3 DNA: TGTGCCAGCAGCCAAGTCGGGGCCCAGGGGGCGGTCGTAGCCCTCCACTTT
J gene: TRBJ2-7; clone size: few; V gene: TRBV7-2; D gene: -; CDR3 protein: CASSLGQEREQYF; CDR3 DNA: TGTGCCAGCAGCTTGGGGCAAGAGCGCGAGCAGTACTTC
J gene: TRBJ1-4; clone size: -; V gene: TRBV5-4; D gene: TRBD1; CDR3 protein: CASSPGVDRGLNEKLFF; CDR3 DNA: TGTGCCAGCAGCCCGGGTGTCGACAGGGGCCTTAATGAAAAACTGTTTTTT
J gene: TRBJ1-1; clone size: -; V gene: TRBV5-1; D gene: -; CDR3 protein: CASSLGEVRNTEAFF; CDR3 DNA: TGCGCCAGCAGCTTGGGGGAGGTGCGAAACACTGAAGCTTTCTTT
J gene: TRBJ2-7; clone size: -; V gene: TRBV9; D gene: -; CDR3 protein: CASSPPGGSREQYF; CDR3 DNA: TGTGCCAGCAGCCCCCCTGGGGGTTCGAGAGAGCAGTACTTC
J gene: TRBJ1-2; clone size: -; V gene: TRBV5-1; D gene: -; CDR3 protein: CASSLIANYGYTF; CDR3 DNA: TGCGCCAGCAGTTTGATAGCTAACTATGGCTACACCTTC
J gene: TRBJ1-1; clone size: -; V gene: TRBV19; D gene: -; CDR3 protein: CASSMWGLEAFF; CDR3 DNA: TGTGCCAGTAGTATGTGGGGGCTGGAAGCTTTCTTT
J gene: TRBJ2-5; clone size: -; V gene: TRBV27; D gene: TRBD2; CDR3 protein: CASRGRRAYGGETQYF; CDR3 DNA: TGTGCCAGCAGGGGGAGAAGGGCCTACGGGGGGGAGACCCAGTACTTC
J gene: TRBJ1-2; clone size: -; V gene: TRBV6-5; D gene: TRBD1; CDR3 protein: CASSRTGLYGYTF; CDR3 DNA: TGTGCCAGCAGTAGGACAGGGCTCTATGGCTACACCTTC
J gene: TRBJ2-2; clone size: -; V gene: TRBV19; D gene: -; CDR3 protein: CASSRDSTGELFF; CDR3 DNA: TGTGCCAGTAGTCGCGACAGCACCGGGGAGCTGTTTTTT
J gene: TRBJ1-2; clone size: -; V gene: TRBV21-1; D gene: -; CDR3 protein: CASSKAGVRYTF; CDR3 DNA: TGTGCCAGCAGCAAAGCAGGGGTCCGCTACACCTTC
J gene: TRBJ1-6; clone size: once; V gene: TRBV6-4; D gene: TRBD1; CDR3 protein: CASALHHGQGSNSPLHF; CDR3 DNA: TGTGCCAGCGCCCTTCACCATGGACAGGGCAGTAATTCACCCCTCCACTTT
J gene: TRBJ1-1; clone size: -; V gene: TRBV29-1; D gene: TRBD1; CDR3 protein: CSVGTRGDSSNTEAFF; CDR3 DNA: TGCAGCGTTGGCACCCGGGGGGACAGTTCGAACACTGAAGCTTTCTTT
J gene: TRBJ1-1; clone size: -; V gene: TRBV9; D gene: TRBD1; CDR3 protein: CASSTRQGATEAFF; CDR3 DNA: TGTGCCAGCAGCACTAGACAGGGGGCCACTGAAGCTTTCTTT
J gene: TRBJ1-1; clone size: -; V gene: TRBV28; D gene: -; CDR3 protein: CASSRETEAFF; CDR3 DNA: TGTGCCAGCAGCCGGGAGACTGAAGCTTTCTTT
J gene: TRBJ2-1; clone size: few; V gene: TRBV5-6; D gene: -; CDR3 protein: CASSFGSSYNEQFF; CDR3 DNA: TGTGCCAGCAGCTTTGGGAGCTCCTACAATGAGCAGTTCTTC
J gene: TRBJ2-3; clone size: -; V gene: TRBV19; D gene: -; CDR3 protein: CASSSYNAGSGTQYF; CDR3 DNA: TGTGCCAGTAGTTCTTACAATGCGGGTAGTGGGACGCAGTATTTT
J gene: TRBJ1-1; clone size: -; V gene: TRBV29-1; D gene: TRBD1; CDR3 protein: CSVGDRNTEAFF; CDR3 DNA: TGCAGCGTTGGGGACAGGAACACTGAAGCTTTCTTT
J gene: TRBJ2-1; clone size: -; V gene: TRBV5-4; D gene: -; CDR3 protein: CASRLGGAHNEQFF; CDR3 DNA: TGTGCCAGCAGGCTGGGGGGGGCCCACAATGAGCAGTTCTTC
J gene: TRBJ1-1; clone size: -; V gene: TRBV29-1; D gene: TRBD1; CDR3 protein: CSVERQGATEAFF; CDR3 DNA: TGCAGCGTTGAAAGACAGGGGGCTACTGAAGCTTTCTTT
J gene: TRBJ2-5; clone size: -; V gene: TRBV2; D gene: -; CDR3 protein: CASKGQRANQETQYF; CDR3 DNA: TGTGCCAGCAAGGGGCAGCGCGCAAACCAAGAGACCCAGTACTTC
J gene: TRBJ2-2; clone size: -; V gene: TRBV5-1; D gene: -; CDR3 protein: CASSLSRDHLDGELFF; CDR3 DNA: TGCGCCAGCAGCTTATCCCGGGACCACCTTGACGGGGAGCTGTTTTTT
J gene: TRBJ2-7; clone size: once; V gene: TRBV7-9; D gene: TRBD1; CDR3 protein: CASSSGDRAYEQYF; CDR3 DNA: TGTGCCAGCAGCTCAGGGGACAGAGCCTACGAGCAGTACTTC
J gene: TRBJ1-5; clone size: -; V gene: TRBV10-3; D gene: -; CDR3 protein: CAISVGTGIGQPQHF; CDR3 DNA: TGTGCCATCAGTGTGGGGACCGGGATCGGTCAGCCCCAGCATTTT
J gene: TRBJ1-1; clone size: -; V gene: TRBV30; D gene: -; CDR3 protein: CASSTSRGTEAFF; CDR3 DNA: TGTGCCTCGTCGACTAGTCGGGGCACTGAAGCTTTCTTT
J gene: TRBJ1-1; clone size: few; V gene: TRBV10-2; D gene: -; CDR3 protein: CASSNGQPYEAFF; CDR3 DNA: TGCGCCAGCAGTAATGGACAGCCGTATGAAGCTTTCTTT
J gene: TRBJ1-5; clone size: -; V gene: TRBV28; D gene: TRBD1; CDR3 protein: CASSLYGQGVQPQHF; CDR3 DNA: TGTGCCAGCAGTTTATACGGACAGGGGGTACAGCCCCAGCATTTT
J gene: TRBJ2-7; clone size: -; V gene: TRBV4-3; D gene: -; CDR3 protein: CASSPSLATEQYF; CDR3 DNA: TGCGCCAGCAGCCCTAGCCTCGCCACCGAGCAGTACTTC
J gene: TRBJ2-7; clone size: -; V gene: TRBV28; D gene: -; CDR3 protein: CASSLKGASYEQYF; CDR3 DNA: TGTGCCAGCAGTTTGAAGGGAGCCTCCTACGAGCAGTACTTC
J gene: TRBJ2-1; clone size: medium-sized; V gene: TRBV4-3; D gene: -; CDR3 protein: CASSQDPGGGNNEQFF; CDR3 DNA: TGCGCCAGCAGCCAAGACCCCGGTGGGGGGAACAATGAGCAGTTCTTC
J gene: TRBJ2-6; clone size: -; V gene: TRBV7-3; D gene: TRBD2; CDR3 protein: CASSLTSGSRVSGANVLTF; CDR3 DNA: TGTGCCAGCAGCTTAACTAGCGGGAGCAGGGTCTCTGGGGCCAACGTCCTGACTTTC
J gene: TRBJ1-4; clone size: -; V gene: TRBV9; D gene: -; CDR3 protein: CASSVETSREGNEKLFF; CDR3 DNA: TGTGCCAGCAGCGTAGAGACCTCGCGCGAGGGTAATGAAAAACTGTTTTTT
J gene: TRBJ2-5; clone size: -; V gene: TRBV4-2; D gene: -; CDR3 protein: CASSQSKGETQYF; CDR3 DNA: TGTGCCAGCAGCCAATCAAAGGGCGAGACCCAGTACTTC
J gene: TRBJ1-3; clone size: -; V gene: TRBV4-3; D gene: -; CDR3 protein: CASSPKPAGNTIYF; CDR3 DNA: TGCGCCAGCAGCCCGAAACCGGCTGGAAACACCATATATTTT
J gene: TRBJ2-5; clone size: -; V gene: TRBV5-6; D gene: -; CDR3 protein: CASSQPPPGETQYF; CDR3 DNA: TGTGCCAGCAGCCAGCCTCCACCGGGAGAGACCCAGTACTTC
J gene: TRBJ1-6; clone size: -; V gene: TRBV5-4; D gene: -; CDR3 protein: CASSLSGYSPLHF; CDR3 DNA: TGTGCCAGCAGCTTGTCTGGATATTCACCCCTCCACTTT
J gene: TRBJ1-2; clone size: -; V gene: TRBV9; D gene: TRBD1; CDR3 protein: CASSVLTGDYGYTF; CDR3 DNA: TGTGCCAGCAGCGTCTTGACAGGGGACTATGGCTACACCTTC
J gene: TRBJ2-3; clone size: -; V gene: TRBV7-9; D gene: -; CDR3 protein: CASSPDSPDTQYF; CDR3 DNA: TGTGCCAGCAGTCCAGACTCTCCAGATACGCAGTATTTT
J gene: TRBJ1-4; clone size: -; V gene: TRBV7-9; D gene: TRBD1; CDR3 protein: CASSQWTGRDYEKLFF; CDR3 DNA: TGTGCCAGCAGCCAATGGACAGGGCGAGACTATGAAAAACTGTTTTTT
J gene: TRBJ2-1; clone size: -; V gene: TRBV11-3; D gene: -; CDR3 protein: CASSLSAEYNEQFF; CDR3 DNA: TGTGCCAGCAGCCTTTCGGCAGAATACAATGAGCAGTTCTTC
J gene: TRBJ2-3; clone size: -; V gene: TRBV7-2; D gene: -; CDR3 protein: CASSLRDLYPTQYF; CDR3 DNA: TGTGCCAGCAGCTTACGGGACTTGTATCCTACGCAGTATTTT
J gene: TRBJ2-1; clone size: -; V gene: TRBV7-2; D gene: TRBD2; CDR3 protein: CASSSRGLAGGGGQFF; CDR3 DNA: TGTGCCAGCAGCTCAAGGGGACTAGCGGGAGGTGGTGGGCAGTTCTTC
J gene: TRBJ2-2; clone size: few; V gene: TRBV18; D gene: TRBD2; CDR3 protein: CASSLTTSGVTGELFF; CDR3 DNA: TGTGCCAGCTCACTAACGACTAGCGGGGTCACCGGGGAGCTGTTTTTT
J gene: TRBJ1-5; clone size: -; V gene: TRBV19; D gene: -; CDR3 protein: CAGGGPPQPQHF; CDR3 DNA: TGTGCCGGAGGGGGGCCCCCTCAGCCCCAGCATTTT
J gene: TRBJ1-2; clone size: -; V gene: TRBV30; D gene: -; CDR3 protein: CAWSLTGTGSYGYTF; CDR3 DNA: TGTGCCTGGAGTCTCACAGGGACGGGGAGCTATGGCTACACCTTC
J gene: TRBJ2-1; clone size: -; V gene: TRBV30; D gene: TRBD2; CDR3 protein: CAWRLAGVAGEQFF; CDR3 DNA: TGTGCCTGGCGACTAGCGGGAGTTGCGGGTGAGCAGTTCTTC
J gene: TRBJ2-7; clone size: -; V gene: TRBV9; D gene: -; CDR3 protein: CASSVEGRVGSYEQYF; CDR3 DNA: TGTGCCAGCAGCGTAGAGGGCAGGGTGGGCTCCTACGAGCAGTACTTC
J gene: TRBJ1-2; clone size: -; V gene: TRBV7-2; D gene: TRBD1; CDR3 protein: CASSLTRDRVRGYTF; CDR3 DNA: TGTGCCAGCAGCTTAACCCGGGACAGGGTACGTGGCTACACCTTC
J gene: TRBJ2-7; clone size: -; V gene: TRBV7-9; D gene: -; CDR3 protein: CASSLGAPSSYEQYF; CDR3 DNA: TGTGCCAGCAGCTTAGGTGCCCCGAGCTCCTACGAGCAGTACTTC
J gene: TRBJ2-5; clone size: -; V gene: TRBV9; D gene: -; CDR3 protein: CASSAGPGGETQYF; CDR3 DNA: TGTGCCAGCAGCGCAGGACCCGGCGGAGAGACCCAGTACTTC
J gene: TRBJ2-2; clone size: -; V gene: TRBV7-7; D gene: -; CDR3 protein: CASSPTTGNTGELFF; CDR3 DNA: TGTGCTAGCAGCCCAACGACAGGGAACACCGGGGAGCTGTTTTTT
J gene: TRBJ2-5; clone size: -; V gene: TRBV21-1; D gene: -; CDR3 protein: CASSSLSGTSGRGLGETQYF; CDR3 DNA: TGTGCCAGCAGCTCCCTATCCGGGACTAGCGGGAGGGGTTTGGGGGAGACCCAGTACTTC
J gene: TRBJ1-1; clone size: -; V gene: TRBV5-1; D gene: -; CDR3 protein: CASSPSPGRGPEAFF; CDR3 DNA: TGCGCCAGCAGCCCCAGCCCAGGGAGGGGACCTGAAGCTTTCTTT
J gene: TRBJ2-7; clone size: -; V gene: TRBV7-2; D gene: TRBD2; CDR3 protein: CASSLATSGGTYEQYF; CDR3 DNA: TGTGCCAGCAGCTTGGCCACTAGCGGAGGTACCTACGAGCAGTACTTC